This T cell receptor beta chain stems from a study of blood T cell repertoires in COVID-19. Whole-study context: Donors in the United States, Italy and Spain gave samples during acute or convalescent COVID-19. In each case, the material was cDNA or gDNA derived from T cells, B-cell-depleted T cells, or PBMCs.

This clone came up once. Trimming took 0 bases from V and 5 from J; bases not matched to a gene: 5. The CDR3 has 14 amino acids. CDR1 and CDR2 (germline): SGHRS, YFSETQ. Study processing details: Estimation of nucleated cell counts was performed using reference gene primer amplification. TCRdb keeps only in-frame clones here, not all; method: immunoSEQ multiplex PCR. D and trimming were read from the DNA, whereas the V and J calls and clone size are those reported in that table. The repertoire holds tens of thousands of clones, 65% to 85% seen once, with 14% to 15% in the top ten. Enrolled during active infection, Seattle patients were then followed longitudinally.

The rearrangement joins TRBV5-1 to TRBJ2-7, with 7 bases that match TRBD2. This TCR was sampled from a man in his fifties or sixties with COVID-19, enrolled during active disease. Specimen: peripheral blood. As DNA, the CDR3 is TGCGCCAGCAGCTTGGAACGGGGGAGGGACGAGCAGTACTTC. It encodes CASSLERGRDEQYF.